This T cell receptor (beta chain) was identified during a study of blood T cell repertoires in COVID-19. V lost 1 base and J 5 bases, leaving 10 bases between the germline ends. The CDR3 runs to 13 residues. Germline V gene sequence: CDR1 SGHDT, CDR2 YYEEEE. Here immunoSEQ multiplex PCR was the method, and the copy in TCRdb shows in-frame clones only, minus some. The table has roughly 160,000 clones, around 80% seen once. The TCR was taken from a man over 45 who had recovered from COVID-19. Source material: PBMCs or T cells enriched from blood (not recorded which). J is TRBJ2-7 and V is TRBV5-6; D perhaps matches TRBD2 (5 bases). The CDR3 loop is CASSLKGVHEQYF. In DNA, the CDR3 is TGTGCCAGCAGCTTGAAGGGAGTGCACGAGCAGTACTTC.